This entry describes one TCR beta chain. Its target is not known. The data belong to a study of T cells in Graves' hyperthyroidism and ophthalmopathy. Broader study findings: With a median lead of approximately six months before onset, the model predicted ophthalmopathy.

Across 18 months, stable Graves' hyperthyroidism was marked by no progression to ophthalmopathy. Fresh 10 ml peripheral blood yielded PBMCs. Researchers amplified the TCR beta CDR3 regions from RNA transcripts. The HTBI set primed first-round TCR CDR3 RT-PCR. TCRdb re-analysed the multiplex PCR reads in MiXCR, keeping a single row per CDR3 protein. The top ten hold around a sixth of the sample, which has roughly 660,000 distinct CDR3 sequences, roughly a sixth seen once. The sequenced sample consisted of blood. This receptor was taken from a man aged 50-60 years with Graves' hyperthyroidism.

CDR3 DNA: TGTGCCAGCAGCTTAGTATTAGCGGGAGGGTTAGAGACCCAGTACTTC. Protein product: CASSLVLAGGLETQYF. The chain uses TRBV11-2 and TRBJ2-5; 11 bases line up with TRBD2. Losses at the gene ends were 1 base for V and 4 bases for J; bases not matched to a gene: 5. This CDR3 contains 16 residues. Germline lookup yields CDR1 SGHAT and CDR2 FQNNGV.